In its sample, the clone carrying this TCR beta chain was seen a few times. Its antigen is as yet unknown. The data were taken from a study of cytomegalovirus exposure and HLA in healthy donors. Healthy bone marrow donors made up the donors. Findings and limits, study-wide: When the data were analyzed later, several of the most significant clusters appeared to be linked to common viral pathogens.

V lost 4 bases and J lost 2, with 15 bases in between. Germline-derived CDR1 and CDR2 are GTSNPN and SVGIG (reference sequence). The CDR3 length is 14 residues. PCR employed 60 Vbeta and 13 Jbeta primers. Repertoires were generated with immunoSEQ multiplex PCR, while TCRdb's copy carries only in-frame clones and drops some. The repertoire holds nearly 100,000 clones, with roughly three quarters as singletons. This chain links TRBV30 with TRBJ2-7; maybe TRBD1 (6 bases). Material for sequencing was PBMCs. This sequence originates from a woman aged 60-75 years in good health and CMV-seropositive. The CDR3: CAWTRTGQTYEQYF. The CDR3 bases are TGTGCCTGGACCCGAACAGGACAGACCTACGAGCAGTACTTC.